The entry that follows covers one T cell receptor beta chain sequence. What antigen it recognizes has not been identified. No base-level quality is on record; no much larger clone is a single base apart. This entry belongs to a study of T cell repertoires in cytomegalovirus infection (dated by TCRdb to about 2019). Some background on the complete study: The HLA type of each donor mattered for the analysis, because public TCR beta signatures pointed to carriage of CMV infection along with the matching HLA type.

General findings and caveats noted by the study authors: The ex vivo response was dominated by HLA-C-restricted CMV-specific TCR beta clonotypes, which also provided the single most frequent clonotype in two of eight donors. Carriers of CMV infection plus the relevant HLA type were discriminated by the cumulative frequency of public TCR beta family members in the study cohort and in an independent approximately 360-donor cohort.

Sequencing used an Illumina HiSeq 1500. The public reads were reanalyzed by TCRdb: fastp trimming at Q25, MiXCR alignment, in-frame beta chains only. Rows are unified per CDR3 protein, each entry keeping the most common DNA and genes. In this sample the table shows 500,000 or so distinct CDR3 sequences, 16% of which occur a single time. The biggest ten clones account for under 30% of the sample. The CDR1 and CDR2 encoded by the germline V gene are MGHRA and YSYEKL. The CDR3 measures 17 amino acids from cysteine to phenylalanine. Only the CDR3 portion is preserved as DNA: 51 bases, with reading frame beginning at the first base. Unmatched junction bases come to 7, with V trimmed by 0 bases and J by 4 bases.

The chain was built from TRBV4-1 and TRBJ2-7, with 12 middle bases fitting TRBD2. Sequencing used CD8+ T cells from PBMCs. The sequence derives from a human donor in good health (CMV status not recorded). Some clones in this sample may be carry-over from other donors' samples. CDR3 reads: CASSQEWLAGGKYEQYF. The DNA reads TGCGCCAGCAGCCAAGAATGGCTAGCGGGAGGGAAATACGAGCAGTACTTC.